The source of this TCR beta chain is a study of T cells in Graves' hyperthyroidism and ophthalmopathy. This clonotype came up many times. J lost 1 base, V lost 4 bases, and 4 bases had no gene match. This CDR3 contains 14 residues. CDR1 SGDLS and CDR2 YYNGEE come from the germline V gene. Using RNA transcripts as the source, TCR beta CDR3 regions were amplified. First-round RT-PCR targeting the TCR CDR3 was performed with the HTBI primer set. Via MiXCR, TCRdb re-called the multiplex PCR reads, giving one row per CDR3 protein. The sample holds 200,000 to 250,000 distinct CDR3 sequences, around 15% seen once.

Sequenced material: blood. The source of this sequence is a woman younger than 35 with Graves' ophthalmopathy. The gene calls are TRBV9 and TRBJ1-1, with 7 bases matching TRBD1. The CDR3 is CASSPGQENTEAFF. CDR3 in DNA: TGTGCCAGCAGCCCCGGACAGGAGAACACTGAAGCTTTCTTT.